A single sample gave rise to the 21 T cell receptor beta chains below, sequenced in a study of cytomegalovirus exposure and HLA in healthy donors. The primer mix had 60 Vbeta and 13 Jbeta primers. Method: immunoSEQ multiplex PCR; TCRdb's copy keeps in-frame clones and lacks some. The sample carries approximately 130,000 clones, 65% to 90% recorded once. The sequenced sample was PBMCs. These receptors were collected from a woman in her thirties or forties in good health and CMV-seronegative.

The rearrangement links TRBV27 to TRBJ2-3; D is unclear. Germline V gene sequence: CDR1 MNHEY, CDR2 SMNVEV (reference sequence). V dropped 6 bases and J dropped 1 base, with 11 bases sitting between them. CDR3 length: 14 amino acids. Here the CDR3 DNA reads TGTGCCAGCAGACCCGACCGGGGCACAGATACGCAGTATTTT. Protein sequence: CASRPDRGTDTQYF.

A word on this clone: At the DNA level, this CDR3 is encoded by other sequences in the same sample as well. V is TRBV5-1 and J is TRBJ2-2, with 8 bases matching TRBD2. CDR1 and CDR2 (germline): SGHRS, YFSETQ. This CDR3 contains 16 residues. The trim removed 5 bases at V and 1 base at J, leaving 7 bases unmatched. CDR3 in DNA: TGCGCCAGCAGTCCAACTAGCGGACTGAACACCGGGGAGCTGTTTTTT. Translated: CASSPTSGLNTGELFF.

This sequence joins TRBV18 and TRBJ1-6; D gene uncertain. Germline-derived CDR1 and CDR2 are KGHSH and LQKENI. The CDR3 length is 16 residues. Trimming removed 3 bases from V and 8 bases from J, with 17 bases in between. The CDR3 spells CASSPLRGGMDSPLHF. DNA of the CDR3: TGTGCCAGCTCACCCCTCCGGGGAGGGATGGATTCACCCCTCCACTTT. Based on the CDR3 plus reference TRBV18 and TRBJ1-6, the full variable domain is NAGVMQNPRHLVRRRGQEARLRCSPMKGHSHVYWYRQLPEEGLKFMVYLQKENIIDESGMPKERFSAEFPKEGPSILRIQQVVRGDSAAYFCASSPLRGGMDSPLHFGNGTRLTVT.

The rearrangement uses TRBV10-3 and TRBJ1-1; D might be TRBD1 (6 bases). The CDR3 totals 15 residues. Trimming took 3 bases from V and 9 from J, leaving 20 bases between them. Per germline, CDR1 ENHRY and CDR2 SYGVKD. CDR3 region: CAISDAETGSRKAFF. DNA for the CDR3: TGTGCCATCAGTGACGCTGAAACAGGGTCACGGAAAGCTTTCTTT.

Written as DNA, the CDR3 is TGTGCCAGCAGCTCTAATCCCGGGACAGCCGAAGCTTTCTTT. It specifies CASSSNPGTAEAFF. The chain has TRBV7-6 and TRBJ1-1, with 7 bases aligning to TRBD1. The CDR3 has 14 residues. V lost 4 bases, J lost 8 bases, and 10 bases stayed unmatched. Looked up from germline, CDR1 is SGHVS and CDR2 is FNYEAQ.

The V and J genes are TRBV7-2 and TRBJ2-3; 9 bases agree with TRBD2. The CDR3 sequence is 14 residues long. V was pared by 5 bases and J by 3 bases, with 3 bases of the junction left unmatched. Per the germline V gene, CDR1 is SGHTA and CDR2 is FQGNSA. The CDR3 nucleotides read TGTGCCAGCAGCGCGGGACTAGCAACAGATACGCAGTATTTT. It translates to CASSAGLATDTQYF. The full variable domain, rest sourced from reference TRBV7-2 and TRBJ2-3, is GAGVSQSPSNKVTEKGKDVELRCDPISGHTALYWYRQSLGQGLEFLIYFQGNSAPDKSGLPSDRFSAERTGGSVSTLTIQRTQQEDSAVYLCASSAGLATDTQYFGPGTRLTVL.

The gene calls are TRBV5-1 and TRBJ2-1; D remains unclear. The CDR3 loop spans 13 amino acids. The germline V and J ends were trimmed by 5 bases and 5 bases, with 11 bases remaining between them. CDR1 and CDR2 (germline): SGHRS, YFSETQ. The CDR3 spells CASRMTRDNEQFF. The CDR3 DNA sequence: TGCGCCAGCAGGATGACCCGGGACAATGAGCAGTTCTTC.

V and J are TRBV5-1 and TRBJ2-5; D perhaps matches TRBD1 (5 bases). The ends were cut back, 0 bases at V and 4 bases at J, with 10 bases in the middle. From germline, CDR1 is SGHRS and CDR2 YFSETQ. The CDR3 has 14 amino acids. In DNA form, the CDR3 reads TGCGCCAGCAGCTTGGAGGGCCAGGGAGAGACCCAGTACTTC. It is translated as CASSLEGQGETQYF.

The chain carries TRBV15 and TRBJ2-5; D gene unclear. Germline CDR1 and CDR2: LNHNV and YYDKDF (reference sequence). Trimming shortened V by 0 bases and J by 5 bases, and 7 bases separated the two germline ends. The CDR3 has 13 amino acids. The CDR3 reads CATSRDPAETQYF. In nucleotides, the CDR3 is TGTGCCACCAGCAGAGATCCAGCGGAGACCCAGTACTTC.

V is TRBV28 and J is TRBJ2-3, with 13 nucleotides matching TRBD2. Germline CDR1 MDHEN, CDR2 SYDVKM. This CDR3 spans 15 amino acids. The J segment lost 3 bases and the V segment lost 3 bases, leaving 0 bases of the junction unmatched. CDR3 sequence (DNA): TGTGCCAGCAGTTTGGGACTAGCGGGAACAGATACGCAGTATTTT. Translated: CASSLGLAGTDTQYF.

This chain links TRBV30 with TRBJ1-5; D remains unclear. The V end was cut by 2 bases, the J end by 2 bases, with 7 bases between. There are 13 residues in the CDR3. The germline V gene encodes CDR1 GTSNPN and CDR2 SVGIG (reference sequence). The CDR3 sequence: CAWSSEGNQPQHF. The CDR3 nucleotides read TGTGCCTGGAGTTCCGAGGGCAATCAGCCCCAGCATTTT. Looking up the rest from reference TRBV30 and TRBJ1-5 gives the full variable domain: SQTIHQWPATLVQPVGSPLSLECTVEGTSNPNLYWYRQAAGRGLQLLFYSVGIGQISSEVPQNLSASRPQDRQFILSSKKLLLSDSGFYLCAWSSEGNQPQHFGDGTRLSIL.

The rearrangement joins TRBV7-9 to TRBJ2-5; a possible D gene is TRBD1 (6 bases). The CDR3 has 13 residues. Between the trimmed V and J ends, which lost 7 bases and 5 bases, there was a span of 14 bases. Germline CDR1 SEHNR, CDR2 FQNEAQ (reference sequence). This CDR3 reads CASIPGASETQYF. CDR3 in DNA: TGTGCCAGCATCCCAGGGGCGTCGGAGACCCAGTACTTC. Drawing the rest from reference TRBV7-9 and TRBJ2-5, the complete variable domain is DTGVSQNPRHKITKRGQNVTFRCDPISEHNRLYWYRQTLGQGPEFLTYFQNEAQLEKSRLLSDRFSAERPKGSFSTLEIQRTEQGDSAMYLCASIPGASETQYFGPGTRLLVL.

The rearrangement joins TRBV7-6 to TRBJ1-4, with D hard to call. Germline values: CDR1 SGHVS, CDR2 FNYEAQ. The V and J ends lost 7 bases and 3 bases respectively, with 12 bases between them. The CDR3 runs 14 residues. The CDR3 is CASTSRGANEKLFF. In DNA, the CDR3 is TGTGCCAGCACCTCGCGCGGGGCTAATGAAAAACTGTTTTTT.

This chain connects TRBV28 to TRBJ1-3, with TRBD1 identical over 7 bases. V was clipped by 2 bases and J by 4 bases; unmatched bases: 2. CDR1 and CDR2 from the germline V gene are MDHEN and SYDVKM. This CDR3 spans 14 amino acids. The CDR3: CASSLGGQGNTIYF. The DNA of the CDR3 is TGTGCCAGCAGTTTAGGGGGACAGGGAAACACCATATATTTT.

The chain carries TRBV7-2 and TRBJ2-2; D remains unclear. The germline V and J ends were trimmed by 5 bases and 8 bases, with 9 bases remaining between them. CDR3 length equals 12 residues. Looked up from germline, CDR1 is SGHTA and CDR2 is FQGNSA. This CDR3 is CASSREVGELFF. CDR3 nucleotide sequence: TGTGCCAGCAGCCGAGAGGTTGGGGAGCTGTTTTTT.

This clone was detected once. J is TRBJ2-5 and V is TRBV7-8; D remains ambiguous. The CDR3 is made up of 12 amino acids. Germline CDR1 is SGHVS and CDR2 is FQNEAQ. Trimming removed 4 bases from V and 5 bases from J, with 8 bases in between. CDR3 coding DNA: TGTGCCAGCAGCTACCCTCGGGAGACCCAGTACTTC. It is translated as CASSYPRETQYF.

A single count supports this clone. This rearrangement joins TRBV6-1 to TRBJ2-1, with TRBD2 matching 12 bases. Germline V lookup: CDR1 MNHNS, CDR2 SASEGT. After removal of 1 base from V and 9 bases from J, the junction contained 4 bases not matched to a gene. This CDR3 has 15 residues. CDR3 loop: CASSEVLAGGSEQFF. DNA of the CDR3: TGTGCCAGCAGTGAAGTACTAGCGGGAGGATCTGAGCAGTTCTTC.

The chain combines TRBV7-2 with TRBJ2-3, with 14 bases fitting TRBD2. The CDR3 sequence is 15 residues long. The germline V gene has CDR1 SGHTA and CDR2 FQGNSA. Trimming removed 5 bases from V and 11 bases from J; junction bases left unmatched: 9. CDR3 nucleotide sequence: TGTGCCAGCAGCCTGGGACTAGCGGGAGAAGGCAAGCAGTATTTT. Its protein is CASSLGLAGEGKQYF. Full variable domain (outside the CDR3, taken from reference TRBV7-2 and TRBJ2-3): GAGVSQSPSNKVTEKGKDVELRCDPISGHTALYWYRQSLGQGLEFLIYFQGNSAPDKSGLPSDRFSAERTGGSVSTLTIQRTQQEDSAVYLCASSLGLAGEGKQYFGPGTRLTVL.

This chain connects TRBV5-1 to TRBJ2-3; D is possibly TRBD2 (6 bases). The germline gives CDR1 SGHRS, CDR2 YFSETQ. Trimming stripped 7 bases from V and 4 bases from J, with 19 bases between. The CDR3 totals 15 residues. DNA for the CDR3: TGCGCCAGCGTCCTATGGGGGGAAAACGCAGATACGCAGTATTTT. Its translation: CASVLWGENADTQYF.

The V gene is TRBV5-6, the J gene TRBJ1-1; the D is unclear. Trimming cost V 0 bases and J 7 bases, with 7 bases left between them. From germline, CDR1 is SGHDT and CDR2 YYEEEE. There are 12 residues in the CDR3. CDR3 sequence (DNA): TGTGCCAGCAGCTTGGGAGGGCGTGAAGCTTTCTTT. Translating it yields CASSLGGREAFF.

The V call is TRBV19, the J call TRBJ1-2; TRBD1 aligns across 8 bases. Germline V gene sequence: CDR1 LNHDA, CDR2 SQIVND (reference sequence). CDR3 length: 14 residues. V lost 5 bases, J lost 7 bases, and 9 bases stayed unmatched. The CDR3 bases are TGTGCCAGTAGTTCCAACCGGGACAGGACTGGCTACACCTTC. This codes for CASSSNRDRTGYTF. The full variable domain, its missing parts supplied by reference TRBV19 and TRBJ1-2, is DGGITQSPKYLFRKEGQNVTLSCEQNLNHDAMYWYRQDPGQGLRLIYYSQIVNDFQKGDIAEGYSVSREKKESFPLTVTSAQKNPTAFYLCASSSNRDRTGYTFGSGTRLTVV.